Only a few counts were recorded for the clone carrying this TCR beta chain. Its antigen remains unidentified. This entry comes from a study of blood T cells in healthy people across ages. Study results and caveats: When one million T cells were used, diversity estimates were thought to be underestimates.

Primers used in a second PCR of roughly 7 to 12 cycles were a sample-barcoded 5' primer and a J-beta primer mix. Each cDNA molecule, via a template-switch adaptor with 12 random nucleotides, was tagged. Using its own MiXCR run on the 5' RACE reads, TCRdb lists one record per CDR3 protein. The sample lists around 1.1 million distinct CDR3 sequences, more than 30% occurring once. CDR1 and CDR2 (germline): SGHDN, FVKESK. The CDR3 loop spans 15 amino acids. The germline V and J ends were trimmed by 2 bases and 4 bases, with 14 bases remaining between them. Individuals who donated were healthy Caucasians from Russia aged roughly 6 to 90.

This TCR came from a man younger than 35 in good health. The J gene is TRBJ1-2, the V gene TRBV14; D is uncertain. The sample was blood. CDR3 region: CASSQRDRPSYGYTF. In DNA, the CDR3 is TGTGCCAGCAGCCAAAGGGATAGGCCTTCCTATGGCTACACCTTC.